These 13 T cell receptor beta chains share one sample of origin, sequenced in a study of CD8+ T cells in alopecia areata. Treatment of the sample: oral pan-JAK inhibitor, 5-10 mg twice daily. Reverse transcribed after extraction, RNA yielded cDNA as the sequencing template. The data were produced by immunoSEQ multiplex PCR, yet TCRdb's version contains in-frame clones alone and is incomplete. The sample comprises approximately 140,000 clones, roughly 82% of which are singletons, and roughly 25% rests with the top ten. This specimen was CD8+ T cells sorted from blood, taken at week 4, from a patient treated with tofacitinib. The origin of the receptors is a human donor with alopecia areata.

This rearrangement joins TRBV25-1 to TRBJ1-4; 7 positions match TRBD1. The CDR3 covers 15 residues. Germline V lookup: CDR1 MGHDK, CDR2 SYGVNS. V shed 6 bases and J 4 bases; nucleotides not matched to a gene: 8. CDR3 in amino acids: CASSPGGGFNEKLFF. The CDR3 DNA follows: TGTGCCAGCAGCCCAGGGGGTGGCTTTAATGAAAAACTGTTTTTT. The entire variable domain, with the rest obtained from reference TRBV25-1 and TRBJ1-4, is as follows: EADIYQTPRYLVIGTGKKITLECSQTMGHDKMYWYQQDPGMELHLIHYSYGVNSTEKGDLSSESTVSRIRTEHFPLTLESARPSHTSQYLCASSPGGGFNEKLFFGSGTQLSVL.

The V and J genes are TRBV5-6 and TRBJ2-4, with D tentatively TRBD2 (5 bases). The ends were cut back, 4 bases at V and 8 bases at J, with 13 bases in the middle. This CDR3 contains 13 residues. Germline V lookup: CDR1 SGHDT, CDR2 YYEEEE. This CDR3 is CASSPTDGDIQYF. The DNA for the CDR3 is TGTGCCAGCAGCCCAACCGACGGGGACATTCAGTACTTC.

The chain recombines TRBV19 with TRBJ2-7; 8 bases match TRBD1. This CDR3 has 15 amino acids. With 5 bases clipped from V and 1 base from J, the junction kept 7 bases outside the gene matches. Germline CDR1 is LNHDA and CDR2 is SQIVND (reference sequence). This CDR3 reads CASSVPGQASYEQYF. In DNA form, the CDR3 reads TGTGCCAGTAGTGTACCGGGACAGGCTTCCTACGAGCAGTACTTC.

The chain carries TRBV7-9 and TRBJ2-7; 9 bases line up with TRBD1. V shed 5 bases and J 1 base; nucleotides not matched to a gene: 9. Germline-derived CDR1 and CDR2 are SEHNR and FQNEAQ (reference sequence). The CDR3 extends over 16 amino acids. Written as DNA, the CDR3 is TGTGCCAGCAGCCCGACCACAGGGGGCGGATCCTACGAGCAGTACTTC. Translating it yields CASSPTTGGGSYEQYF.

The chain employs TRBV5-1 and TRBJ2-2; 7 positions match TRBD1. J lost 1 base, V lost 2 bases, and 8 bases had no gene match. The CDR3 totals 17 residues. Germline V CDR1 and CDR2: SGHRS, YFSETQ. CDR3 region: CASSFGPDRENTGELFF. CDR3 coding DNA: TGCGCCAGCAGCTTCGGCCCCGACAGGGAGAACACCGGGGAGCTGTTTTTT.

The chain has TRBV19 and TRBJ1-1, with D unresolved. The V and J ends lost 5 bases and 1 base respectively, with 5 bases between them. Germline V gene data show CDR1 as LNHDA and CDR2 as SQIVND (reference sequence). This CDR3 has 12 residues. The CDR3 region is CASSFGNTEAFF. CDR3 in DNA: TGTGCCAGTAGTTTTGGGAACACTGAAGCTTTCTTT.

The sample holds one count of this clone. The identical CDR3 is also encoded by other nucleotide sequences in the sample. The chain employs TRBV4-3 and TRBJ1-6; D perhaps matches TRBD1 (6 bases). This CDR3 contains 13 residues. Trimming shortened V by 2 bases and J by 10 bases, and 9 bases separated the two germline ends. Germline CDR1 and CDR2: LGHNA and YSLEER. Here the CDR3 DNA reads TGCGCCAGCAGCCAATCAGGGGACTCACCCCTCCACTTT. Translation: CASSQSGDSPLHF.

The V and J genes are TRBV7-2 and TRBJ2-5; maybe TRBD2 (6 bases). Per germline, CDR1 SGHTA and CDR2 FQGNSA. V lost 1 base, J lost 4 bases, and 10 bases lay in between. The CDR3 sequence is 14 residues long. In nucleotides, the CDR3 is TGTGCCAGCAGCTTAGGGGGGACTGGAGAGACCCAGTACTTC. It specifies CASSLGGTGETQYF.

This clone occurred once. V is TRBV6-5 and J is TRBJ2-7; TRBD1 matches at 9 bases. Losses at the gene ends were 6 bases for V and 7 bases for J; bases not matched to a gene: 4. Looked up from germline, CDR1 is MNHEY and CDR2 is SVGAGI. This CDR3 has 12 amino acids. The CDR3 here is CASRTGGAEQYF. DNA of the CDR3: TGTGCCAGCAGGACAGGGGGGGCGGAGCAGTACTTC.

The chain carries TRBV9 and TRBJ2-5, with D unclear. V lost 3 bases and J 4 bases, leaving 7 bases between the germline ends. The CDR3 totals 12 residues. Germline lookup yields CDR1 SGDLS and CDR2 YYNGEE. The CDR3: CASSESGETQYF. DNA for the CDR3: TGTGCCAGCAGCGAGAGTGGAGAGACCCAGTACTTC.

This chain uses TRBV9 with TRBJ2-3; the D is unclear. The CDR3 loop spans 17 amino acids. Trimming stripped 0 bases from V and 2 bases from J, with 16 bases between. Germline CDR1 and CDR2: SGDLS and YYNGEE. CDR3 sequence reads: CASSVGMGLLSTDTQYF. For the CDR3, the DNA is TGTGCCAGCAGCGTAGGAATGGGCCTACTCTCCACAGATACGCAGTATTTT.

The V gene is TRBV29-1, the J gene TRBJ2-5; D is ambiguous. CDR3 length: 10 residues. V lost 3 bases and J lost 4, with 3 bases in between. CDR1 and CDR2 from the germline V gene are SQVTM and ANQGSEA. The CDR3 spells CSVELETQYF. The CDR3 DNA follows: TGCAGCGTTGAGTTAGAGACCCAGTACTTC. Using reference TRBV29-1 and TRBJ2-5 for the parts outside the CDR3, the full variable domain is SAVISQKPSRDICQRGTSLTIQCQVDSQVTMMFWYRQQPGQSLTLIATANQGSEATYESGFVIDKFPISRPNLTFSTLTVSNMSPEDSSIYLCSVELETQYFGPGTRLLVL.

The DNA for the CDR3 is TGCAGCGTTGGACTCCGGGACACATCGTACGAGCAGTACTTC. Protein: CSVGLRDTSYEQYF. The V call is TRBV29-1, the J call TRBJ2-5; D may be TRBD1 (6 bases). TRBJ2-7 matches the DNA end more closely, so the J call is doubtful. The CDR3 consists of 14 residues. Germline CDR1 SQVTM, CDR2 ANQGSEA.